These T cell receptor beta chains were read from a single sample in a study of human T cells and chemical hapten exposure. TCRdb ran MiXCR on the RACE reads and lists one entry per CDR3 protein. The data hold about 97,000 distinct CDR3 sequences, with 27% observed a single time. Sequences were derived from whole blood, sampled in connection with sensitization to the hapten diphenylcyclopropenone (DPC). These receptors were taken from a middle-aged man with alopecia areata. Some clones in this sample may be carry-over from other donors' samples. The CDR3 runs from the conserved cysteine through the conserved F or W. A D gene is named only where the DNA matches it firmly. Rows give clone size only sometimes, using once, few, many, or a class for an expanded clone.

size	V	J	D	DNA	CDR3
-	TRBV7-2	TRBJ1-2	TRBD1	TGTGCCAGCAGCTTCCGGGACAGGACCTATGGCTACACCTTC	CASSFRDRTYGYTF
few	TRBV4-1	TRBJ2-5	-	TGCGCCAGCAGCTACTTGGACTCCGGATGGGAGACCCAGTACTTC	CASSYLDSGWETQYF
-	TRBV12-3/TRBV12-4	TRBJ1-5	-	TGTGCCAGCAGTTACGAGGGGTTGGGCAATCAGCCCCAGCATTTT	CASSYEGLGNQPQHF
few	TRBV6-1	TRBJ2-7	-	TGTGCCAGCAGTGGTGGATCCGCCGAGCAGTACTTC	CASSGGSAEQYF
-	TRBV20-1	TRBJ2-1	-	TGCAGTACCTCCGGGGGGCAACCCTACAATGAGCAGTTCTTC	CSTSGGQPYNEQFF
few	TRBV2	TRBJ2-4	TRBD1	TGTGCCAGCAGTCACGGGACAGGTGAAAACATTCAGTACTTC	CASSHGTGENIQYF
few	TRBV12-3/TRBV12-4	TRBJ2-5	TRBD1	TGTGCCAGCAAGGACAGGGCGGGAGAGACCCAGTACTTC	CASKDRAGETQYF
-	TRBV24-1	TRBJ1-2	-	TGTGCCACCAGTGACTCCGGGACCAGCCATGGCTACACCTTC	CATSDSGTSHGYTF
-	TRBV7-6	TRBJ2-3	-	TGTGCCAGCAGCTTAGGGGCAGGGAACACAGATACGCAGTATTTT	CASSLGAGNTDTQYF
-	TRBV5-1	TRBJ2-3	-	TGCGCCAGCAGCTTGAGGGGAGTGAGGTCAGATACGCAGTATTTT	CASSLRGVRSDTQYF
-	TRBV18	TRBJ1-5	-	TGTGCCAGCTCACCCCTGAAACTGACGGCGCAGCCCCAGCATTTT	CASSPLKLTAQPQHF
-	TRBV7-6	TRBJ2-3	TRBD1	TGTGCCAGCAGCGCCCGCCCGGACAGGGGCCTCACAGATACGCAGTATTTT	CASSARPDRGLTDTQYF
-	TRBV5-1	TRBJ2-5	-	TGCGCCAGCAGCTTGGTGTCAGGGGTCGGGGAGACCCAGTACTTC	CASSLVSGVGETQYF
-	TRBV6-4	TRBJ2-2	-	TGTGCCAGCAGTGAGCAGAGCACCGGGGAGCTGTTTTTT	CASSEQSTGELFF
-	TRBV10-3	TRBJ1-4	-	TGTGCCATCAGTGACGGGGTAGGGGACCTCGAAAAACTGTTTTTT	CAISDGVGDLEKLFF
many	TRBV18	TRBJ2-1	-	TGTGCCAGCTCACCGGAAGCGGTGTACAATGAGCAGTTCTTC	CASSPEAVYNEQFF
-	TRBV3-1	TRBJ2-2	-	TGTGCCAGCAGCCAAGAAGTCGGGAGAGGGACCGGGGAGCTGTTTTTT	CASSQEVGRGTGELFF
few	TRBV12-3/TRBV12-4	TRBJ2-5	TRBD1	TGTGCCAGCAGTTTAGTAGGACAGGGCACAGAGACCCAGTACTTC	CASSLVGQGTETQYF
-	TRBV12-3/TRBV12-4	TRBJ1-4	TRBD1	TGTGCCAGCAGTTCCGGGACAGTAGCAACTAATGAAAAACTGTTTTTT	CASSSGTVATNEKLFF
-	TRBV7-2	TRBJ2-7	TRBD2	TGTGCCAGCAGCTTAGGCGGGGGTTTCCACGAGCAGTACTTC	CASSLGGGFHEQYF
-	TRBV20-1	TRBJ2-1	-	TGCAGTGCTGCCGGGAATCCTAATGAGCAGTTCTTC	CSAAGNPNEQFF
-	TRBV2	TRBJ2-3	TRBD2	TGTGCCAGCAGAGGACTAGCGGCTCAAGATACGCAGTATTTT	CASRGLAAQDTQYF
few	TRBV5-4	TRBJ2-3	-	TGTGCCAGCAGCTTGGATCGGGGTATGATCACAGATACGCAGTATTTT	CASSLDRGMITDTQYF
-	TRBV7-9	TRBJ2-7	TRBD2	TGTGCCAGCAGCCAAATGACTAGCGGGAGACCCTACGAGCAGTACTTC	CASSQMTSGRPYEQYF
few	TRBV28	TRBJ2-1	-	TGTGCCAGCAGTCGTGGCGGAGGCACCTACAATGAGCAGTTCTTC	CASSRGGGTYNEQFF
-	TRBV4-1	TRBJ2-1	-	TGCGCCAGCAGCCAAGCCCGACTAGTGGGAGATCGCGATGAGCAGTTCTTC	CASSQARLVGDRDEQFF
-	TRBV6-5	TRBJ2-7	TRBD2	TGTGCCAGCCGGTATCGGCGGGAGGAGGGCGAGCAGTACTTC	CASRYRREEGEQYF
-	TRBV27	TRBJ2-3	-	TGTGCCAGCAGTTTATCCCCAGGGGGCACAGATACGCAGTATTTT	CASSLSPGGTDTQYF
few	TRBV12-3/TRBV12-4	TRBJ2-3	TRBD1	TGTGCCAGCAGCCCAGGGACAGGGGGCCTCTCCGGGCTAGCGGGGGAAGGGACAGATACGCAGTATTTT	CASSPGTGGLSGLAGEGTDTQYF
-	TRBV29-1	TRBJ1-5	-	TGCAGCGACCCTTCAACCCTTCCGTGCAATCAGCCCCAGCATTTT	CSDPSTLPCNQPQHF
-	TRBV5-1	TRBJ2-5	-	TGCGCCAGCAGTTTTTCGGGGATCCAAAGTGAGACCCAGTACTTC	CASSFSGIQSETQYF
few	TRBV7-3	TRBJ2-2	-	TGTGCCAGCTCTAGGGACAATACGAACACCGGGGAGCTGTTTTTT	CASSRDNTNTGELFF
-	TRBV10-3	TRBJ1-3	-	TGTGCCATCAGTGACCCGGCTGAGTCTGGAAACACCATATATTTT	CAISDPAESGNTIYF
-	TRBV20-1	TRBJ2-2	-	TGCAGTGCCCTTCTCGCAGGCAACACCGGGGAGCTGTTTTTT	CSALLAGNTGELFF
many	TRBV10-3	TRBJ1-2	TRBD1	TGTGCCATCAGTGAGTCGACAGGGGGCGCCTATGGCTACACCTTC	CAISESTGGAYGYTF
few	TRBV27	TRBJ2-1	TRBD1	TGTGCCAGCAGCCCGACAGGGGCCTGCAATGAGCAGTTCTTC	CASSPTGACNEQFF
-	TRBV12-3/TRBV12-4	TRBJ2-6	-	TGTGCCAGCACGCCCCAGGTAGGACAGGACTACTCTGGGGCCAACGTCCTGACTTTC	CASTPQVGQDYSGANVLTF
-	TRBV10-3	TRBJ1-1	-	TGTGCCATCAGTGAGTCAGGCAGGGCGAACACTGAAGCTTTCTTT	CAISESGRANTEAFF
few	TRBV20-1	TRBJ1-5	-	TGCAGTGCTAAACCCAGGTCAGGGTATCAGCCCCAGCATTTT	CSAKPRSGYQPQHF
-	TRBV7-9	TRBJ2-5	-	TGTGCCAGCAGCTTACCCACGACAGGTGGGGGGACCCAGTACTTC	CASSLPTTGGGTQYF